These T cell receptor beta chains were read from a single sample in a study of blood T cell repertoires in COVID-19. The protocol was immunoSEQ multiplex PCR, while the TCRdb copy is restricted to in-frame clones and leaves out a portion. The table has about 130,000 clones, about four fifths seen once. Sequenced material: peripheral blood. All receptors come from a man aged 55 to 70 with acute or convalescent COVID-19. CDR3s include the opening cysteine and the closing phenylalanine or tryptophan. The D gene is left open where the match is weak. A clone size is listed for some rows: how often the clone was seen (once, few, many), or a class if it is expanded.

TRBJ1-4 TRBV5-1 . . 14 TGCGCCAGCAGCCCAACAGGGAATAATGAAAAACTGTTTTTT CASSPTGNNEKLFF
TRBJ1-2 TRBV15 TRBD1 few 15 TGTGCCACCAGTGGAAGAGGGGGCTCTCTCTATGGCTACACCTTC CATSGRGGSLYGYTF
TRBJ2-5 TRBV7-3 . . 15 TGTGCCAGCAGCTCCATCGGAGGAGCCGGGGGGACCCAGTACTTC CASSSIGGAGGTQYF
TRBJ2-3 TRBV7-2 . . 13 TGTGCCAGCAGCGCCGAGCGTTCAGATACGCAGTATTTT CASSAERSDTQYF
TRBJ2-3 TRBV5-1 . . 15 TGCGCCAGCAGCCCTGTGCCCCTACCCCAAGATACGCAGTATTTT CASSPVPLPQDTQYF
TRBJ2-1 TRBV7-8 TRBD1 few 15 TGTGCCAGCAGCTTCTACAGGGGCCCTAATGGTGAGCAGTTCTTC CASSFYRGPNGEQFF
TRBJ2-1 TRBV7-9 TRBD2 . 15 TGTGCCAGCAGCTTAGGGGGGATAGCGGGATATGAGCAGTTCTTC CASSLGGIAGYEQFF
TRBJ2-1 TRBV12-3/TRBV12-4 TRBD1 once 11 TGTGCCAGCAGTCGGGGGACAGGCCCCTTCTTC CASSRGTGPFF
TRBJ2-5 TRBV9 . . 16 TGTGCCAGCAGCGTTACAGGGATGGCCTCTTGGGAGACCCAGTACTTC CASSVTGMASWETQYF
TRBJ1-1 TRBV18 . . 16 TGTGCCAGCTCACTAACTTCTGGGGCAATGAACACTGAAGCTTTCTTT CASSLTSGAMNTEAFF
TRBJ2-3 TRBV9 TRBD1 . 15 TGTGCCAGCAGCGTATGGACAGGCGGTACAGATACGCAGTATTTT CASSVWTGGTDTQYF
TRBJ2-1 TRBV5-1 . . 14 TGCGCCAGCAGCTTACAGTCCGGATACAATGAGCAGTTCTTC CASSLQSGYNEQFF
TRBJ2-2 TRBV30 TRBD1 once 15 TGTGCCTCGACTCGGCAGGGGGCGAGCACCGGGGAGCTGTTTTTT CASTRQGASTGELFF
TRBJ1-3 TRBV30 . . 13 TGTGCCTGGAGTCTAGGAGCAGCAAACACCATATATTTT CAWSLGAANTIYF
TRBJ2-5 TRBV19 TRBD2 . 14 TGTGCCAGTACGCAACTAGCGGGAGAAGAGACCCAGTACTTC CASTQLAGEETQYF
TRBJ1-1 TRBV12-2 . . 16 TGTGCAAGTCGCTTACTACCTTCGGGAGTGGGCACTGAAGCTTTCTTT CASRLLPSGVGTEAFF
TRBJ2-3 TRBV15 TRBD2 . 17 TGTGCCACCAGCAGGGGACTAGCGGGAGAAGGGCCAGATACGCAGTATTTT CATSRGLAGEGPDTQYF
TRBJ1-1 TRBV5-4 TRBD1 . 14 TGTGCCAGCAGCTCATGGGACAGGGCGACGGTAGCTTTCTTT CASSSWDRATVAFF
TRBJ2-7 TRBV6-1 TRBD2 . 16 TGTGCCAGCAGTGACGCGCTAGCGGGAGTAGTTTACGAGCAGTACTTC CASSDALAGVVYEQYF
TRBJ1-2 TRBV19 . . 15 TGTGCCAGTAGTATAACCAGGGGAGAGTACTATGGCTACACCTTC CASSITRGEYYGYTF
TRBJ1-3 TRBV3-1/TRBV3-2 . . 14 TGTGCCAGCAGTCTTCGGAGCTCTGGAAACACCATATATTTT CASSLRSSGNTIYF
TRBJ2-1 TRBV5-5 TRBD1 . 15 TGTGCCAGCAGCTCTACAGGGGGTGGCTACAATGAGCAGTTCTTC CASSSTGGGYNEQFF
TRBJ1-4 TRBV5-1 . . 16 TGCGCCAGCAGCTTGCTTGGGTCGGGAGCTAATGAAAAACTGTTTTTT CASSLLGSGANEKLFF
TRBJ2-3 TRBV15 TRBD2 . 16 TGTGCCACCAGCAGGTCGGGACTAGCAACCTCAGATACGCAGTATTTT CATSRSGLATSDTQYF
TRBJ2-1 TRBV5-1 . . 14 TGCGCCAGCAGCTTGACAGGCCCAATGAATGAGCAGTTCTTC CASSLTGPMNEQFF
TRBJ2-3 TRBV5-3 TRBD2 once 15 TGTGCCAGAAGCTTGTGCGGGAGGTTCACAGATACGCAGTATTTT CARSLCGRFTDTQYF
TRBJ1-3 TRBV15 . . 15 TGTGCCACCAGCCACACAGGGATCTCTGGAAACACCATATATTTT CATSHTGISGNTIYF
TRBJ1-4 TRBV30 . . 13 TGTGCCTGGACTTCAGGACAGCATGAAAAACTGTTTTTT CAWTSGQHEKLFF
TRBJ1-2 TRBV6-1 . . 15 TGTGCCAGCAGTGAAGGGACAGACTTTAACTATGGCTACACCTTC CASSEGTDFNYGYTF
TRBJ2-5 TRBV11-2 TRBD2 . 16 TGTGCCAGCAGCTCTGGGGGACTACCCCATCAAGAGACCCAGTACTTC CASSSGGLPHQETQYF
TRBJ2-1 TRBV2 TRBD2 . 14 TGTGCCAGCGGGGCCGGGACTAGCAGAAGTGAGCAGTTCTTC CASGAGTSRSEQFF
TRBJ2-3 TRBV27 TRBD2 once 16 TGTGCCAGCAGTTTACTGACTAGCCGAAGCACAGATACGCAGTATTTT CASSLLTSRSTDTQYF
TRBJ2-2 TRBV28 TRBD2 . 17 TGTGCCAGCAGTTTAGAGCTAGCGGGAGGGCCTTCCGGGGAGCTGTTTTTT CASSLELAGGPSGELFF
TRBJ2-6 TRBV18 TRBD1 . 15 TGTGCCAGCTCACAAGACAGGGACCTTGCCAACGTCCTGACTTTC CASSQDRDLANVLTF
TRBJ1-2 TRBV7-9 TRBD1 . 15 TGTGCCAGCAGCTTCCCAAACAGGGGGCGTCTTAGCTACACCTTC CASSFPNRGRLSYTF
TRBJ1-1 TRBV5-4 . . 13 TGTGCCAGCAGCCTGGACAGTAACACTGAAGCTTTCTTT CASSLDSNTEAFF
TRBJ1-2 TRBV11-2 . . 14 TGTGCCAGCAGCCGAGAAGCGCAGCACTATGGCTACACCTTC CASSREAQHYGYTF
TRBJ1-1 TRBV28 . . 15 TGTGCCAGCAGTTTTAGAGGGGGTGGGAACACTGAAGCTTTCTTT CASSFRGGGNTEAFF
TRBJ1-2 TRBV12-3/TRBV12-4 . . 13 TGTGCCAGCAGTCCTCAGGGGCGGTATGGCTACACCTTC CASSPQGRYGYTF
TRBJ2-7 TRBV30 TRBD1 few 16 TGTGCCTGGAGTGTATGGGGACAGGGTCACTCCTACGAGCAGTACTTC CAWSVWGQGHSYEQYF
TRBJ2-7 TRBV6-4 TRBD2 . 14 TGTGCCAGCCGAAGGACTAGCGGGAGCTACGAGCAGTACTTC CASRRTSGSYEQYF
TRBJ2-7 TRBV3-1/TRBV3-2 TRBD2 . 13 TGTGCCAGCAGCCTTAGCGGGACCTACGAGCAGTACTTC CASSLSGTYEQYF
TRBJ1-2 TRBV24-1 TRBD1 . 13 TGTGCCACCAGTGAGGGGACAGCCTATGGCTACACCTTC CATSEGTAYGYTF
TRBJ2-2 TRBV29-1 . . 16 TGCAGCGTTGAAGATCCGTGGCGGGAGAACACCGGGGAGCTGTTTTTT CSVEDPWRENTGELFF
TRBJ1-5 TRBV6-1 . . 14 TGTGCCAGCAGTGAGACAGCACGCAATCAGCCCCAGCATTTT CASSETARNQPQHF
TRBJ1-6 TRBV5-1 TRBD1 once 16 TGCGCCAGCAGCTTGGCCGAGACAGGGCCTAATTCACCCCTCCACTTT CASSLAETGPNSPLHF
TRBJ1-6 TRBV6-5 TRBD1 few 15 TGTGCCAGCAGAAAGGGGGGACAGACAACATCACCCCTCCACTTT CASRKGGQTTSPLHF
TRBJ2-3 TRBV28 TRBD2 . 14 TGTGCCAGCAGTTTAGCGGGAGGCGCAGATACGCAGTATTTT CASSLAGGADTQYF
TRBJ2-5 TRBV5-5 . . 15 TGTGCCAGCAGCCCGGGACACGGAAACCAAGAGACCCAGTACTTC CASSPGHGNQETQYF
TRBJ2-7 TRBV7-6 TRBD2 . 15 TGTGCCAGCAGCTCAGAACTGACTAGCGGTTACGAGCAGTACTTC CASSSELTSGYEQYF
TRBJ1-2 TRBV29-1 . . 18 TGCAGCGTTGATTTGGACGGGGGAGGGAGTAACTTAATGGGTGGCTACACCTTC CSVDLDGGGSNLMGGYTF
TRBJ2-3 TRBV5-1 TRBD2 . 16 TGCGCCAGCAGCTGGGGACTAGCGGGTATCACAGATACGCAGTATTTT CASSWGLAGITDTQYF
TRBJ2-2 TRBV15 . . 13 TGTGCCACCAGTCGGACAGACACCGGGGAGCTGTTTTTT CATSRTDTGELFF
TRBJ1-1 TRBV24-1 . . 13 TGTGCCACCAGTGATCAGGGGATGACTGAAGCTTTCTTT CATSDQGMTEAFF
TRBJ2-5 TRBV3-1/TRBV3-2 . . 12 TGTGCCAGCAGCCAAGTGAAAGCGGAGCAGTACTTC CASSQVKAEQYF
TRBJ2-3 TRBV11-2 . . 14 TGTGCCAGCAGCCCGGGTGGGGGCCCCGATACGCAGTATTTT CASSPGGGPDTQYF
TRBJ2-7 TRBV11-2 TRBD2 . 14 TGTGCCAGCAGCTCGTGGACTAGCCCCTACGAGCAGTACTTC CASSSWTSPYEQYF
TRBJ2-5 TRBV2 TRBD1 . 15 TGTGCCAGCAAGGGGACAGGGCGATTACAAGAGACCCAGTACTTC CASKGTGRLQETQYF